The entry below gives a single T cell receptor (beta chain) sequence along with its context. No antigen is known for it. The CDR3 consists of 15 residues. Germline CDR1 is SEHNR and CDR2 is FQNEAQ (reference sequence). The V gene lost 4 bases and the J gene lost 2 bases, with 15 bases spanning the gap. This specimen comes from a study of T-cell memory formation after mild COVID-19. Study conclusions and caveats: Clones that contracted clustered mainly in CM and EM if CD4+ and in EMRA if CD8+. Cross-reactive memory appears to have joined, as suggested by some responding clones showing up in pre-infection memory.

Employing constant-segment primers, 5'RACE generated TCR alpha and TCR beta cDNA libraries bearing sample barcodes and UMIs. TCRdb fed the 5' RACE reads into MiXCR, producing one record per CDR3 protein. The sample carries 250,000 to 300,000 distinct CDR3 sequences, around 15% recorded once. The sample taken for sequencing was PBMCs or a T cell subset sorted from them (not recorded which). The sequence came from a man between 18 and 29 years old who had mild COVID-19 (a few samples of this study predate the infection). Cell type and time point are not known. The gene calls are TRBV7-9 and TRBJ2-7; unclear D gene. DNA for the CDR3: TGTGCCAGCAGCTCGTCCCTTTACCTTACCTACGAGCAGTACTTC. It codes for CASSSSLYLTYEQYF.